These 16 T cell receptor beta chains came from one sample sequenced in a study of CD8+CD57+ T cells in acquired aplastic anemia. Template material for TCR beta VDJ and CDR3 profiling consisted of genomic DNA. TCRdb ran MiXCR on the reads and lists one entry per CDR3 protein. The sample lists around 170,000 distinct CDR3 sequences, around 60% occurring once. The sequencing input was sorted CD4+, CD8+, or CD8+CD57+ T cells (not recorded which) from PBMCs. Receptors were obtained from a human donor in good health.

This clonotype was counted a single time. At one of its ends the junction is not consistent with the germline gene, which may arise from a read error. CDR3 in amino acids: CASMAWSGNTIYF. As DNA, the CDR3 is TGTGCTAGCATGGCGTGGTCTGGAAACACCATATATTTT. This chain uses TRBV2 with TRBJ1-3; D call uncertain. In germline, CDR1 is SNHLY, CDR2 FYNNEI. This CDR3 contains 13 residues.

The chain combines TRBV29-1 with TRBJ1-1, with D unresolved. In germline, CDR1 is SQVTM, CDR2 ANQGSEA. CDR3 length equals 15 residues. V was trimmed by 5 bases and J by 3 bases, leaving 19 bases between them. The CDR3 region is CSVPRVWEGDTEAFF. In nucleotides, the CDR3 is TGCAGCGTTCCTCGGGTTTGGGAGGGAGACACTGAAGCTTTCTTT.

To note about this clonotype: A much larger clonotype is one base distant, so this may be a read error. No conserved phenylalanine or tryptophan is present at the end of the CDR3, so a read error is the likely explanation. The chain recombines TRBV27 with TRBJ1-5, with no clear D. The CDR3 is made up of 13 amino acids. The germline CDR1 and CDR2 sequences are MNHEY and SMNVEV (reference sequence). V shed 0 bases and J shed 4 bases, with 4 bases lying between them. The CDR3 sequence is CASSLSPNQPQHS. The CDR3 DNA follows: TGTGCCAGCAGTTTATCCCCAAATCAGCCCCAGCATTCT.

The CDR3 region has the DNA TGTGCCAGCACCTTCCTGAATGCCTACGAGCAGTACTTC. It encodes CASTFLNAYEQYF. The V gene is TRBV5-6, the J gene TRBJ2-7; D remains ambiguous. Looked up from germline, CDR1 is SGHDT and CDR2 is YYEEEE. V was pared by 6 bases and J by 2 bases, with 12 bases between. The length of the CDR3 is 13 residues.

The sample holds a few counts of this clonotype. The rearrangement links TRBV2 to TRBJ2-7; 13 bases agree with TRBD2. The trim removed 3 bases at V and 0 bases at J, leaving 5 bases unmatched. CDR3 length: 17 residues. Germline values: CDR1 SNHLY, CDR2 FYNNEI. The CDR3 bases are TGTGCCAGCAGTGATGAACGACTAGCGGGGGGCTCCTACGAGCAGTACTTC. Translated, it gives CASSDERLAGGSYEQYF. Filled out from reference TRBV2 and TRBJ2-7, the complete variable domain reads EPEVTQTPSHQVTQMGQEVILRCVPISNHLYFYWYRQILGQKVEFLVSFYNNEISEKSEIFDDQFSVERPDGSNFTLKIRSTKLEDSAMYFCASSDERLAGGSYEQYFGPGTRLTVT.

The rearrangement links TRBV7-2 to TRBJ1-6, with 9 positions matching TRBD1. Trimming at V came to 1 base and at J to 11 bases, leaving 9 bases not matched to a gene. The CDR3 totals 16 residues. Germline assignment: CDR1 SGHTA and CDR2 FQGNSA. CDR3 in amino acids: CASSLVGTGLNPPLHF. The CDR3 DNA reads TGTGCCAGCAGCTTAGTTGGGACAGGGTTGAATCCACCCCTCCACTTT.

The CDR3 DNA is TGTGCCAGCAGCTGGGGACTAGCGGGAGGGGGCTATGAGCAGTACTTC. It specifies CASSWGLAGGGYEQYF. The V call is TRBV5-4, the J call TRBJ2-7, with TRBD2 matching 16 bases. In germline, CDR1 is SGHNT, CDR2 YYREEE (reference sequence). CDR3 length equals 16 residues. Germline trimming cut 3 bases from V and 7 bases from J; bases unmatched to any gene: 7.

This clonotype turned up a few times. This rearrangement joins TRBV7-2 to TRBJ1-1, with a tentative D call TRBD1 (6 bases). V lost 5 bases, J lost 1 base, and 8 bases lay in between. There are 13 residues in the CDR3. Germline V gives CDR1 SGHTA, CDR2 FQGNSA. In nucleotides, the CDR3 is TGTGCCAGCAGCCAGGACAGGAACACTGAAGCTTTCTTT. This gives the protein CASSQDRNTEAFF. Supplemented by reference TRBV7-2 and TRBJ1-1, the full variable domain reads GAGVSQSPSNKVTEKGKDVELRCDPISGHTALYWYRQSLGQGLEFLIYFQGNSAPDKSGLPSDRFSAERTGGSVSTLTIQRTQQEDSAVYLCASSQDRNTEAFFGQGTRLTVV.

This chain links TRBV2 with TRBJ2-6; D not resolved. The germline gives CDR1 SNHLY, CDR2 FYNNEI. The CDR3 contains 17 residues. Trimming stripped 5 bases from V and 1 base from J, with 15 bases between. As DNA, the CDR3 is TGTGCCAGCAGTCCACGACATCATCGATCTGGGGCCAACGTCCTGACTTTC. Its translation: CASSPRHHRSGANVLTF.

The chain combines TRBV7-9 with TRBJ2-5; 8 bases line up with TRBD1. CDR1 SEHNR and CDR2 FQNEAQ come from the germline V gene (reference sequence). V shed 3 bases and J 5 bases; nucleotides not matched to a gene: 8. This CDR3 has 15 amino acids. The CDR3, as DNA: TGTGCCAGCAGCTTGAGGTTTGGGGACAGGGAGACCCAGTACTTC. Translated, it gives CASSLRFGDRETQYF. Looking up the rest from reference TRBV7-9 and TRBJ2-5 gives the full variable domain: DTGVSQNPRHKITKRGQNVTFRCDPISEHNRLYWYRQTLGQGPEFLTYFQNEAQLEKSRLLSDRFSAERPKGSFSTLEIQRTEQGDSAMYLCASSLRFGDRETQYFGPGTRLLVL.

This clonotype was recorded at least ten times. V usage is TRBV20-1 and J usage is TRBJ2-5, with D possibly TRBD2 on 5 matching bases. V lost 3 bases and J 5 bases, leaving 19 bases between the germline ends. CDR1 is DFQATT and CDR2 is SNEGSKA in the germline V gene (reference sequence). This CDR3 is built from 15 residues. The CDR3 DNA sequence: TGCAGTGCTAGCGGACTCCACCCGGTATTCGAGACCCAGTACTTC. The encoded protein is CSASGLHPVFETQYF.

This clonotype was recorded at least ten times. The CDR3, as DNA: TGCAGTGCTAGAGATCTCGATCCCCGTGACAGGCAACAAGAGACCCAGTACTTC. As protein: CSARDLDPRDRQQETQYF. V is TRBV20-1 and J is TRBJ2-5, with D possibly matching TRBD1 (6 bases). Germline CDR1 reads DFQATT; CDR2 reads SNEGSKA (reference sequence). The V end was cut by 0 bases, the J end by 2 bases, with 22 bases between. This CDR3 region has 18 residues.

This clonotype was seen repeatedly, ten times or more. The CDR3: CASSPLAGASYEQYF. The CDR3 DNA reads as TGTGCCAGTAGCCCCCTAGCGGGGGCCTCCTACGAGCAGTACTTC. The V call is TRBV19, the J call TRBJ2-7; 10 bases align to TRBD2. This CDR3 is built from 15 residues. The junction had 5 bases not matched to a gene; V was cut back by 6 bases and J by 0 bases. Germline V lookup: CDR1 LNHDA, CDR2 SQIVND (reference sequence).

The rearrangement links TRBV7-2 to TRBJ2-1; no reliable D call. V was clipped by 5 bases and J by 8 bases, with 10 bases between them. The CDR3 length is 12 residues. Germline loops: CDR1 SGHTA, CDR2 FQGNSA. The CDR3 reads CASSVTEYEQFF. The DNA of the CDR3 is TGTGCCAGCAGCGTAACAGAGTATGAGCAGTTCTTC.

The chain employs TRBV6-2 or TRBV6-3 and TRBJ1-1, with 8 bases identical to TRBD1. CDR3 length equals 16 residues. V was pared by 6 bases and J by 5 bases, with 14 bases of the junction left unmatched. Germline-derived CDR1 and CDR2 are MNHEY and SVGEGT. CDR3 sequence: CASRQGGTQGATEAFF. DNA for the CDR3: TGTGCCAGCAGGCAAGGGGGCACCCAGGGGGCGACTGAAGCTTTCTTT.

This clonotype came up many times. CDR3 nucleotide sequence: TGTGCCAGTAGTTCTCTGGACAATCAGCCCCAGCATTTT. Translated: CASSSLDNQPQHF. V is TRBV19 and J is TRBJ1-5, with no clear D. Germline CDR1 is LNHDA and CDR2 is SQIVND (reference sequence). The CDR3 extends over 13 amino acids. V was pared by 5 bases and J by 3 bases, with 8 bases between.